Shown below are 10 T cell receptor beta chains from a single sample sequenced in a study of blood T cell repertoires in COVID-19. The assay was immunoSEQ multiplex PCR, and TCRdb's table has in-frame clones only and misses some. The sample holds 95,000 to 150,000 clones, around 87% seen once. Sequenced material: peripheral blood. The origin of the receptors is a woman aged 45 to 65 with acute or convalescent COVID-19.

V usage is TRBV3-1 (or the pseudogene TRBV3-2) and J usage is TRBJ1-1; possible D gene TRBD1, 5 bases. The length of the CDR3 is 12 residues. V shed 3 bases and J shed 5 bases, with 7 bases lying between them. The germline CDR1 and CDR2 sequences are LGHDT and YNNKEL (reference sequence). The CDR3 spells CASSQEGTEAFF. The CDR3, as DNA: TGTGCCAGCAGCCAGGAGGGGACTGAAGCTTTCTTT.

The V call is TRBV7-2, the J call TRBJ1-1; D is possibly TRBD1 (5 bases). Germline V gene data show CDR1 as SGHTA and CDR2 as FQGNSA. This CDR3 has 15 amino acids. V was cut by 4 bases and J by 0 bases, with 12 bases left in between. The CDR3 DNA reads TGTGCCAGCAGCTCCCAGACAGCCTTGAACACTGAAGCTTTCTTT. Its protein is CASSSQTALNTEAFF.

The chain is built from TRBV7-2 and TRBJ1-1; TRBD1 matches at 8 bases. The J segment lost 0 bases and the V segment lost 7 bases, leaving 7 bases of the junction unmatched. Germline V gene lookup returns CDR1 SGHTA and CDR2 FQGNSA. The CDR3 sequence is 15 residues long. CDR3 region: CASKLTGDLNTEAFF. CDR3 sequence (DNA): TGTGCCAGCAAGCTGACAGGGGACTTGAACACTGAAGCTTTCTTT.

This clone has more than one count but fewer than ten. This chain links TRBV5-1 with TRBJ2-2; 7 positions match TRBD2. V lost 0 bases, J lost 3 bases, and 11 bases stayed unmatched. CDR3 size: 18 residues. CDR1 and CDR2 (germline): SGHRS, YFSETQ. The CDR3 sequence is CASSLAGLSSGYTGELFF. The DNA for the CDR3 is TGCGCCAGCAGCTTGGCGGGACTATCGAGCGGTTACACCGGGGAGCTGTTTTTT.

The genes are TRBV6-2 or TRBV6-3 and TRBJ2-3; 13 bases are a match to TRBD2. J was trimmed by 3 bases and V by 5 bases; bases with no gene match: 5. The CDR3 covers 16 residues. From germline, CDR1 is MNHEY and CDR2 SVGEGT. CDR3 in amino acids: CASSTGLAGVTDTQYF. For the CDR3, the DNA is TGTGCCAGCAGTACCGGACTAGCGGGGGTGACAGATACGCAGTATTTT.

The J gene is TRBJ1-5, the V gene TRBV18; a possible D gene is TRBD1 (6 bases). The ends were cut back, 1 base at V and 3 bases at J, with 7 bases in the middle. This CDR3 comprises 14 residues. Germline CDR1 KGHSH, CDR2 LQKENI. CDR3: CASSPRTDNQPQHF. The CDR3 DNA sequence: TGTGCCAGCTCACCACGGACAGACAATCAGCCCCAGCATTTT.

The chain carries TRBV6-5 and TRBJ1-6, with TRBD1 matching over 7 bases. Losses at the gene ends were 6 bases for V and 5 bases for J; bases not matched to a gene: 7. The CDR3 is 15 residues long. In germline, CDR1 is MNHEY, CDR2 SVGAGI. The DNA of the CDR3 is TGTGCCAGCAGAAGAGGGACAGCTGATAATTCACCCCTCCACTTT. Its protein is CASRRGTADNSPLHF.

This chain links TRBV28 with TRBJ1-1; TRBD1 is a possible D gene (5 bases). This CDR3 spans 13 amino acids. Trimming removed 5 bases from V and 7 bases from J, with 14 bases in between. Germline CDR1 reads MDHEN; CDR2 reads SYDVKM. In DNA form, the CDR3 reads TGTGCCAGCAGTACAAACCCCAGGGATGAAGCTTTCTTT. Translating gives CASSTNPRDEAFF.

The chain has TRBV11-2 and TRBJ2-7, with D possibly TRBD1 on 5 matching bases. The germline V gene has CDR1 SGHAT and CDR2 FQNNGV. Trimming removed 3 bases at V and 0 bases at J, with 9 bases between. The CDR3 has 14 amino acids. CDR3 protein: CASSFLDNSYEQYF. The CDR3 DNA follows: TGTGCCAGCAGCTTCCTGGACAACTCCTACGAGCAGTACTTC.

V usage is TRBV6-5 and J usage is TRBJ1-2, with 8 positions matching TRBD1. The trim removed 6 bases at V and 7 bases at J, leaving 4 bases unmatched. Germline lookup yields CDR1 MNHEY and CDR2 SVGAGI. This CDR3 is 12 amino acids long. The CDR3, as DNA: TGTGCCAGCAGCCAGGGGGCGCGTGGCTACACCTTC. This translates into CASSQGARGYTF.